This T cell receptor beta chain derives from a study of type 1 regulatory T cells (dated by TCRdb to the early 2020s). The study in broad terms: The study characterized an in vitro protocol that generated a Tr1-enriched, alloantigen-specific CD4 T cell product named T-allo10. T-allo10 was under clinical evaluation in patients with hematological malignancies receiving allogeneic hematopoietic stem cell transplantation.

The CDR3 measures 16 amino acids from cysteine to phenylalanine. The only DNA kept is the CDR3, 48 bases in frame from the first base. At the junction V is shortened by 0 bases and J by 2 bases, with 14 bases in between. CDR1 and CDR2 are drawn from the germline V gene (reference sequence): DFQATT, SNEGSKA. In its sample, this clonotype was seen many times. Its antigen target is currently unknown. Per-nucleotide qualities are absent, and no much larger clonotype sits a single base away. Sequencing took place on an Illumina MiSeq. In TCRdb, the public reads were trimmed at Q25 with fastp and aligned with MiXCR, with productive beta chains retained. One record per CDR3 amino acid sequence lists the most common genes and DNA. This sample comprises around 19,000 distinct CDR3 sequences, roughly a tenth of them detected only once. The ten largest clones capture approximately 2.8% of the sample.

The receptor's source is a human donor in good health. Sequenced: CD4+ T cells, either the whole sample or a sorted fraction (not recorded which). The sequence links TRBV20-1 to TRBJ2-1, with the D call perhaps TRBD1 or TRBD2, each one matching 5 bases. The CDR3 in this case is CSARDPGTSPYNEQFF. At the DNA level, the sequence is TGCAGTGCTAGAGACCCCGGGACGAGCCCCTACAATGAGCAGTTCTTC.